Listed below are T cell receptor beta chains from one sample, sequenced in a study of CD4 T cells in relation to SARS-CoV-2 and coronaviruses. The antigens these receptors bind are not known. Sequencing used immunoSEQ multiplex PCR; TCRdb keeps in-frame clones, though not all of them. The table lists about 20,000 clones, 70% to 75% of them singletons. The sample consisted of CD4+ T cells from PBMCs, cultured in vitro. The source of these receptors is a human donor in good health. Each CDR3 is given with its conserved first and last residue. Fields, in order: clone size, CDR3 length, D gene, J gene, V gene, CDR3 DNA, CDR3 protein. D genes are given only for firm matches. The size field is filled for only some rows; it gives once, few, many or a size class.

clone_size: .; cdr3_length: 14; d_call: .; j_call: TRBJ2-5; v_call: TRBV5-1; cdr3_nt: TGCGCCAGCAGCCCCGGGGTAGCTGGTGAGACCCAGTACTTC; cdr3_aa: CASSPGVAGETQYF
clone_size: .; cdr3_length: 15; d_call: .; j_call: TRBJ2-2; v_call: TRBV2; cdr3_nt: TGTGCCAGCAGTGACCTCGGGAGTGGGGTCGGGGAGCTGTTTTTT; cdr3_aa: CASSDLGSGVGELFF
clone_size: .; cdr3_length: 12; d_call: .; j_call: TRBJ1-2; v_call: TRBV9; cdr3_nt: TGTGCCAGCAGCTATGTGGACTATGGCTACACCTTC; cdr3_aa: CASSYVDYGYTF
clone_size: few; cdr3_length: 16; d_call: TRBD1; j_call: TRBJ2-7; v_call: TRBV7-7; cdr3_nt: TGTGCCAGCAGCTTAGGTATAGGGACAGGGGCCCGGGAGCAGTACTTC; cdr3_aa: CASSLGIGTGAREQYF
clone_size: once; cdr3_length: 12; d_call: .; j_call: TRBJ2-5; v_call: TRBV6-2/TRBV6-3; cdr3_nt: TGTGCCAGCAGTTACTCACACGGGACCCAGTACTTC; cdr3_aa: CASSYSHGTQYF
clone_size: .; cdr3_length: 14; d_call: TRBD2; j_call: TRBJ2-7; v_call: TRBV4-2; cdr3_nt: TGTGCCAGCAGCCAAGGCGGGAGCAACCACGAGCAGTACTTC; cdr3_aa: CASSQGGSNHEQYF
clone_size: .; cdr3_length: 16; d_call: TRBD2; j_call: TRBJ2-3; v_call: TRBV5-8; cdr3_nt: TGTGCCAGCAGCCCTGGACTAGCGGGGCACACAGATACGCAGTATTTT; cdr3_aa: CASSPGLAGHTDTQYF
clone_size: .; cdr3_length: 15; d_call: TRBD2; j_call: TRBJ2-7; v_call: TRBV7-9; cdr3_nt: TGTGCCACCAACCCCCCACTAGCGGTCGCCTACGAGCAGTACTTC; cdr3_aa: CATNPPLAVAYEQYF
clone_size: .; cdr3_length: 15; d_call: .; j_call: TRBJ1-5; v_call: TRBV19; cdr3_nt: TGTGCCAGTATCTCGAACCCGGCTAGCAATCAGCCCCAGCATTTT; cdr3_aa: CASISNPASNQPQHF
clone_size: .; cdr3_length: 15; d_call: TRBD2; j_call: TRBJ2-7; v_call: TRBV19; cdr3_nt: TGTGCCAGTAGTGTCTCACTAGCGGTCCCCTACGAGCAGTACTTC; cdr3_aa: CASSVSLAVPYEQYF
clone_size: few; cdr3_length: 17; d_call: TRBD1; j_call: TRBJ1-5; v_call: TRBV4-2; cdr3_nt: TGTGCCAGCAGCCAAGATGCGGGCAGGGGGAGCAATCAGCCCCAGCATTTT; cdr3_aa: CASSQDAGRGSNQPQHF
clone_size: .; cdr3_length: 16; d_call: .; j_call: TRBJ2-1; v_call: TRBV24-1; cdr3_nt: TGTGCCACCAAGTCGGCCTGGGGGACGGCCTACAATGAGCAGTTCTTC; cdr3_aa: CATKSAWGTAYNEQFF
clone_size: .; cdr3_length: 15; d_call: TRBD1; j_call: TRBJ1-1; v_call: TRBV11-2; cdr3_nt: TGTGCCAGCAGCCCAACAGGGGGCTGGGACACTGAAGCTTTCTTT; cdr3_aa: CASSPTGGWDTEAFF
clone_size: once; cdr3_length: 15; d_call: TRBD2; j_call: TRBJ2-1; v_call: TRBV4-1; cdr3_nt: TGCGCCAGCAGCCAAGGCGGGAGGGCCCTCGGTGAGCAGTTCTTC; cdr3_aa: CASSQGGRALGEQFF
clone_size: .; cdr3_length: 12; d_call: .; j_call: TRBJ1-3; v_call: TRBV5-8; cdr3_nt: TGTGCCAGCAGCATCACTGGAAACACCATATATTTT; cdr3_aa: CASSITGNTIYF
clone_size: few; cdr3_length: 18; d_call: TRBD2; j_call: TRBJ2-3; v_call: TRBV9; cdr3_nt: TGTGCCAGCAGCCTTGGGACTAGCGGGGGGGCCTTAGCAGATACGCAGTATTTT; cdr3_aa: CASSLGTSGGALADTQYF
clone_size: few; cdr3_length: 12; d_call: TRBD1; j_call: TRBJ2-7; v_call: TRBV9; cdr3_nt: TGTGCCAGCAGCGCAACAGGGGAAGAGCAGTACTTC; cdr3_aa: CASSATGEEQYF
clone_size: .; cdr3_length: 16; d_call: TRBD1; j_call: TRBJ1-6; v_call: TRBV4-3; cdr3_nt: TGCGCCAGCAGCCCGAGGGACAGGGGGCGAAATTCACCCCTCCACTTT; cdr3_aa: CASSPRDRGRNSPLHF
clone_size: .; cdr3_length: 13; d_call: .; j_call: TRBJ2-5; v_call: TRBV18; cdr3_nt: TGTGCCAGCTCACCACAGATCTCAGAGACCCAGTACTTC; cdr3_aa: CASSPQISETQYF
clone_size: .; cdr3_length: 11; d_call: .; j_call: TRBJ2-2; v_call: TRBV12-3/TRBV12-4; cdr3_nt: TGTGCCAGCAAGTACGGCGGGGAGCTGTTTTTT; cdr3_aa: CASKYGGELFF
clone_size: .; cdr3_length: 15; d_call: .; j_call: TRBJ2-7; v_call: TRBV7-9; cdr3_nt: TGTGCCAGCAGCCCCACGGCTGGGGTAGTCTACGAGCAGTACTTC; cdr3_aa: CASSPTAGVVYEQYF
clone_size: few; cdr3_length: 12; d_call: .; j_call: TRBJ1-3; v_call: TRBV11-2; cdr3_nt: TGTGCCAGCAGCGCCTCTGGAAACACCATATATTTT; cdr3_aa: CASSASGNTIYF
clone_size: once; cdr3_length: 16; d_call: .; j_call: TRBJ2-2; v_call: TRBV10-3; cdr3_nt: TGTGCCATCAGTGAGGGGGGGCTTTTGAGCACCGGGGAGCTGTTTTTT; cdr3_aa: CAISEGGLLSTGELFF
clone_size: .; cdr3_length: 14; d_call: .; j_call: TRBJ1-2; v_call: TRBV6-5; cdr3_nt: TGTGCCAGCAGCCTCGAAGGGTTTGCGTATGGCTACACCTTC; cdr3_aa: CASSLEGFAYGYTF
clone_size: .; cdr3_length: 14; d_call: .; j_call: TRBJ1-4; v_call: TRBV12-5; cdr3_nt: TGTGCTAGTGGTTTGGGGCACGACGGTGAAAAACTGTTTTTT; cdr3_aa: CASGLGHDGEKLFF
clone_size: .; cdr3_length: 17; d_call: .; j_call: TRBJ2-3; v_call: TRBV4-2; cdr3_nt: TGTGCCAGCAGCCAAGACGATCGGACCGGATCGGCAGATACGCAGTATTTT; cdr3_aa: CASSQDDRTGSADTQYF
clone_size: .; cdr3_length: 12; d_call: .; j_call: TRBJ1-2; v_call: TRBV2; cdr3_nt: TGTGCCAGCAGTGAGCGGACATATGGCTACACCTTC; cdr3_aa: CASSERTYGYTF
clone_size: .; cdr3_length: 15; d_call: TRBD2; j_call: TRBJ2-3; v_call: TRBV24-1; cdr3_nt: TGTGCCACCAGGGAATGGGCGGGGGACACAGATACGCAGTATTTT; cdr3_aa: CATREWAGDTDTQYF
clone_size: .; cdr3_length: 18; d_call: TRBD1; j_call: TRBJ2-1; v_call: TRBV2; cdr3_nt: TGTGCCAGCAGTGATACCCCTTTCGACAGGGTCACCTACAATGAGCAGTTCTTC; cdr3_aa: CASSDTPFDRVTYNEQFF
clone_size: .; cdr3_length: 16; d_call: .; j_call: TRBJ2-3; v_call: TRBV21-1; cdr3_nt: TGTGCCAGCAGCAAGTCCCTCGGTGGAGGGGCAGATACGCAGTATTTT; cdr3_aa: CASSKSLGGGADTQYF
clone_size: medium-sized; cdr3_length: 13; d_call: TRBD1; j_call: TRBJ2-7; v_call: TRBV5-8; cdr3_nt: TGTGCCAGCAGTCGGACAGGCCCATACGAGCAGTACTTC; cdr3_aa: CASSRTGPYEQYF
clone_size: .; cdr3_length: 15; d_call: .; j_call: TRBJ1-5; v_call: TRBV5-1; cdr3_nt: TGCGCCAGCAGCTTGGCCGGCCTTAGCAATCAGCCCCAGCATTTT; cdr3_aa: CASSLAGLSNQPQHF
clone_size: .; cdr3_length: 13; d_call: .; j_call: TRBJ1-6; v_call: TRBV7-9; cdr3_nt: TGTGCCAGCAGCCCCCAGAATAATTCACCCCTCCACTTT; cdr3_aa: CASSPQNNSPLHF
clone_size: .; cdr3_length: 15; d_call: .; j_call: TRBJ1-3; v_call: TRBV18; cdr3_nt: TGTGCCAGCTCACCTGCGGGGTTCTCTGGAAACACCATATATTTT; cdr3_aa: CASSPAGFSGNTIYF
clone_size: once; cdr3_length: 15; d_call: .; j_call: TRBJ2-3; v_call: TRBV27; cdr3_nt: TGTGCCAGCAGTTCTCAGGGGCCAAGCACAGATACGCAGTATTTT; cdr3_aa: CASSSQGPSTDTQYF
clone_size: .; cdr3_length: 15; d_call: .; j_call: TRBJ2-3; v_call: TRBV6-5; cdr3_nt: TGTGCCAGCAGTTACTTAGCGGTGAGCACAGATACGCAGTATTTT; cdr3_aa: CASSYLAVSTDTQYF
clone_size: .; cdr3_length: 14; d_call: TRBD2; j_call: TRBJ2-5; v_call: TRBV19; cdr3_nt: TGTGCCAGTAGTGAGGCTAGCGGGATTGGGACCCAGTACTTC; cdr3_aa: CASSEASGIGTQYF
clone_size: .; cdr3_length: 14; d_call: TRBD2; j_call: TRBJ2-5; v_call: TRBV5-1; cdr3_nt: TGCGCCAGCAGCCTACGGGGGGAACAAGAGACCCAGTACTTC; cdr3_aa: CASSLRGEQETQYF
clone_size: .; cdr3_length: 14; d_call: .; j_call: TRBJ1-2; v_call: TRBV18; cdr3_nt: TGTGCCAGCTCACGAGGAACAGTCTCCTATGGCTACACCTTC; cdr3_aa: CASSRGTVSYGYTF
clone_size: .; cdr3_length: 13; d_call: TRBD2; j_call: TRBJ2-3; v_call: TRBV20-1; cdr3_nt: TGCAGTGCTAGTCTAGCGGGGGAAGATACGCAGTATTTT; cdr3_aa: CSASLAGEDTQYF
clone_size: .; cdr3_length: 10; d_call: .; j_call: TRBJ1-2; v_call: TRBV5-1; cdr3_nt: TGCGCCAGCGGTAACTATGGCTACACCTTC; cdr3_aa: CASGNYGYTF
clone_size: .; cdr3_length: 13; d_call: TRBD2; j_call: TRBJ2-5; v_call: TRBV27; cdr3_nt: TGTGCCAGCATGATAGCGGGAGGTCAGACCCAGTACTTC; cdr3_aa: CASMIAGGQTQYF
clone_size: .; cdr3_length: 14; d_call: .; j_call: TRBJ2-5; v_call: TRBV5-1; cdr3_nt: TGCGCCAGCAGCTCTTTGAGTAGGCAAGAGACCCAGTACTTC; cdr3_aa: CASSSLSRQETQYF
clone_size: .; cdr3_length: 14; d_call: TRBD1; j_call: TRBJ1-5; v_call: TRBV2; cdr3_nt: TGTGCCAGCAAGAGAGACAGGGAAAATCAGCCCCAGCATTTT; cdr3_aa: CASKRDRENQPQHF
clone_size: .; cdr3_length: 18; d_call: TRBD1; j_call: TRBJ2-3; v_call: TRBV27; cdr3_nt: TGTGCCAGCAGTACCCCGGGACAGGGTAACCCTAGCACAGATACGCAGTATTTT; cdr3_aa: CASSTPGQGNPSTDTQYF
clone_size: .; cdr3_length: 14; d_call: TRBD1; j_call: TRBJ1-1; v_call: TRBV6-5; cdr3_nt: TGTGCCAGCCCCGGGGGACAGCTGAACACTGAAGCTTTCTTT; cdr3_aa: CASPGGQLNTEAFF
clone_size: few; cdr3_length: 16; d_call: TRBD1; j_call: TRBJ2-1; v_call: TRBV5-1; cdr3_nt: TGCGCCAGCAGCTTGGAGGGACAGGGGGCGGTCAATGAGCAGTTCTTC; cdr3_aa: CASSLEGQGAVNEQFF
clone_size: .; cdr3_length: 13; d_call: .; j_call: TRBJ2-3; v_call: TRBV5-6; cdr3_nt: TGTGCCAGCAGCTTGGGCCACACAGATACGCAGTATTTT; cdr3_aa: CASSLGHTDTQYF
clone_size: .; cdr3_length: 16; d_call: TRBD1; j_call: TRBJ2-3; v_call: TRBV27; cdr3_nt: TGTGCCAGCAGTCTCCGGGACAGAGTTAGCACAGATACGCAGTATTTT; cdr3_aa: CASSLRDRVSTDTQYF
clone_size: few; cdr3_length: 14; d_call: TRBD2; j_call: TRBJ2-1; v_call: TRBV9; cdr3_nt: TGTGCCAGCAGCGAGAGGTGGGAGGGTAATGAGCAGTTCTTC; cdr3_aa: CASSERWEGNEQFF
clone_size: .; cdr3_length: 16; d_call: .; j_call: TRBJ2-1; v_call: TRBV6-2/TRBV6-3; cdr3_nt: TGTGCCAGCAGTCTGACTGGCGCGAGAGAAGGTTATGAGCAGTTCTTC; cdr3_aa: CASSLTGAREGYEQFF
clone_size: .; cdr3_length: 15; d_call: .; j_call: TRBJ1-1; v_call: TRBV29-1; cdr3_nt: TGCAGCGTCGAATTTCAGGGGCCACGGAACACTGAAGCTTTCTTT; cdr3_aa: CSVEFQGPRNTEAFF
clone_size: .; cdr3_length: 17; d_call: TRBD2; j_call: TRBJ2-1; v_call: TRBV7-2; cdr3_nt: TGTGCCAGCAGCTATAGCGGGAGGGCCCGGTCCTACAATGAGCAGTTCTTC; cdr3_aa: CASSYSGRARSYNEQFF
clone_size: .; cdr3_length: 15; d_call: TRBD1; j_call: TRBJ1-1; v_call: TRBV18; cdr3_nt: TGTGCCAGCTCACCGCCCGGGACAGGGGGCACTGAAGCTTTCTTT; cdr3_aa: CASSPPGTGGTEAFF
clone_size: once; cdr3_length: 14; d_call: .; j_call: TRBJ2-3; v_call: TRBV25-1; cdr3_nt: TGTGCCAGCAGTGGCGCGGGTGGGACAGATACGCAGTATTTT; cdr3_aa: CASSGAGGTDTQYF